This passage covers 32 T cell receptor beta chains from one sample sequenced in a study of cytomegalovirus exposure and HLA in healthy donors (TCRdb year 2017). Library method: the immunoSEQ multiplex PCR assay. For the multiplex PCR, a mixture combining 60 forward primers for TCR Vbeta segments and 13 reverse primers for TCR Jbeta segments was used. Sourced from immuneACCESS, this table was stored by TCRdb with only in-frame sequences that have V and J called. A share of the clones is absent; for the studies checked, an unresolved V gene accounts for under half, and the remainder has no known explanation. This sample is represented by about 130,000 clones; approximately 79% of them were singletons. The ten largest clones add up to roughly 4% of the sample. The sequencing input was PBMCs. The receptors were gathered from a young man in good health and CMV-seropositive.

The rearrangement joins TRBV14 to TRBJ2-7; D perhaps matches TRBD1 (6 bases). The CDR3 covers 12 residues. Per germline, CDR1 SGHDN and CDR2 FVKESK. V lost 4 bases and J 3 bases, leaving 7 bases between the germline ends. The CDR3 DNA reads as TGTGCCAGCAGCCCACAGGGCTACGAGCAGTACTTC. Translation: CASSPQGYEQYF.

The rearrangement joins TRBV18 to TRBJ1-3, with D uncertain. The V gene's germline CDR1 is KGHSH and CDR2 LQKENI. V was cut by 3 bases and J by 0 bases, with 6 bases left in between. The CDR3 is 14 residues long. CDR3 DNA: TGTGCCAGCTCACCGGGAGTCTCTGGAAACACCATATATTTT. Translating gives CASSPGVSGNTIYF.

This clone was observed a handful of times. This sequence joins TRBV15 and TRBJ2-1, with 10 bases fitting TRBD1. This CDR3 contains 15 residues. CDR1 is LNHNV and CDR2 is YYDKDF in the germline V gene (reference sequence). Losses at the gene ends were 0 bases for V and 8 bases for J; bases not matched to a gene: 4. In nucleotides, the CDR3 is TGTGCCACCAGCAGAGATTCGACAGGGGGCCATGAGCAGTTCTTC. Residues: CATSRDSTGGHEQFF.

In this sample, this clone turned up a few times. The chain employs TRBV4-1 and TRBJ1-5; 11 nucleotides agree with TRBD1. CDR1 MGHRA and CDR2 YSYEKL come from the germline V gene. This CDR3 is 16 amino acids long. Unmatched junction bases numbered 6, after V lost 1 base and J lost 7 bases. The CDR3 spells CASSQGGTGGRQPQHF. Here the CDR3 DNA reads TGCGCCAGCAGCCAAGGGGGGACAGGGGGTCGACAGCCCCAGCATTTT.

The J gene is TRBJ2-5, the V gene TRBV25-1; D is unresolved. The germline V gene encodes CDR1 MGHDK and CDR2 SYGVNS. The CDR3 has 12 residues. V lost 5 bases, J lost 6 bases, and 10 bases lay in between. The CDR3 DNA reads as TGTGCCAGCAGTATAACAGAAAAGACCCAGTACTTC. Translation: CASSITEKTQYF. Using reference TRBV25-1 and TRBJ2-5 for the parts outside the CDR3, the full variable domain is EADIYQTPRYLVIGTGKKITLECSQTMGHDKMYWYQQDPGMELHLIHYSYGVNSTEKGDLSSESTVSRIRTEHFPLTLESARPSHTSQYLCASSITEKTQYFGPGTRLLVL.

This clone was counted once. V and J are TRBV7-9 and TRBJ1-2; 7 bases match TRBD1. The CDR3 length is 13 residues. Trimming took 5 bases from V and 6 from J; bases not matched to a gene: 6. Germline CDR1 is SEHNR and CDR2 is FQNEAQ (reference sequence). The CDR3 spells CASSPKTGDGYTF. The CDR3 coding sequence is TGTGCCAGCAGCCCGAAAACAGGGGATGGCTACACCTTC.

The chain carries TRBV7-9 and TRBJ1-1, with D unresolved. The CDR3 loop spans 13 amino acids. V was pared by 1 base and J by 5 bases, with 8 bases between. Germline CDR1 and CDR2: SEHNR and FQNEAQ (reference sequence). The CDR3 nucleotides are TGTGCCAGCAGCTTAGTTCGGGGAACTGAAGCTTTCTTT. Its protein is CASSLVRGTEAFF.

This chain connects TRBV6-1 to TRBJ2-2; D unresolved. The CDR3 is 15 residues long. CDR1 MNHNS and CDR2 SASEGT come from the germline V gene. Trimming cost V 6 bases and J 6 bases, with 17 bases left between them. Here the CDR3 DNA reads TGTGCCAGCAGCCGGGTTGGCTCTTACCCCGGGGAGCTGTTTTTT. It specifies CASSRVGSYPGELFF.

This clone was seen only a few times. The chain combines TRBV7-9 with TRBJ2-5; 15 bases map to TRBD2. This CDR3 has 16 amino acids. J lost 4 bases, V lost 2 bases, and 2 bases had no gene match. Germline V gene sequence: CDR1 SEHNR, CDR2 FQNEAQ (reference sequence). The CDR3 is CASSLPGLAGGETQYF. The CDR3 DNA reads TGTGCCAGCAGCTTACCGGGACTAGCGGGGGGAGAGACCCAGTACTTC. The whole variable domain, filled in from reference TRBV7-9 and TRBJ2-5, reads DTGVSQNPRHKITKRGQNVTFRCDPISEHNRLYWYRQTLGQGPEFLTYFQNEAQLEKSRLLSDRFSAERPKGSFSTLEIQRTEQGDSAMYLCASSLPGLAGGETQYFGPGTRLLVL.

The gene calls are TRBV12-5 and TRBJ1-2, with a possible D match to TRBD1 (5 bases). This CDR3 is 12 amino acids long. V shed 8 bases and J shed 7 bases, with 14 bases lying between them. The germline gives CDR1 LGHNT, CDR2 FRNRAP. The CDR3 coding sequence is TGTGCTAGTAGATTAGCGGGGGGTGGCTACACCTTC. This gives the protein CASRLAGGGYTF. Supplemented by reference TRBV12-5 and TRBJ1-2, the full variable domain reads DARVTQTPRHKVTEMGQEVTMRCQPILGHNTVFWYRQTMMQGLELLAYFRNRAPLDDSGMPKDRFSAEMPDATLATLKIQPSEPRDSAVYFCASRLAGGGYTFGSGTRLTVV.

V gene TRBV13 combines with J gene TRBJ2-1; a possible D gene is TRBD1 (6 bases). The CDR3 contains 14 residues. Germline loops: CDR1 PRHDT, CDR2 FYEKMQ (reference sequence). The ends were cut back, 1 base at V and 6 bases at J, with 10 bases in the middle. The DNA of the CDR3 is TGTGCCAGCAGCTTAGTGGGGGCAGGCAATGAGCAGTTCTTC. The encoded protein is CASSLVGAGNEQFF.

The CDR3 sequence: CATSRAGVPYEQYF. In nucleotides, the CDR3 is TGTGCCACCAGCAGAGCGGGGGTACCCTACGAGCAGTACTTC. The gene calls are TRBV15 and TRBJ2-7; maybe TRBD2 (6 bases). The CDR3 totals 14 residues. Germline loops: CDR1 LNHNV, CDR2 YYDKDF (reference sequence). The V and J ends lost 1 base and 2 bases respectively, with 9 bases between them.

This clone was observed a handful of times. The sample holds other DNA sequences that translate to the same CDR3. The CDR3 here is CASTQQGTNEKLFF. Written as DNA, the CDR3 is TGTGCCAGTACCCAACAGGGGACTAATGAAAAACTGTTTTTT. V is TRBV19 and J is TRBJ1-4, with TRBD1 matching 7 bases. This CDR3 spans 14 amino acids. Germline lookup yields CDR1 LNHDA and CDR2 SQIVND (reference sequence). Unmatched junction bases numbered 4, after V lost 7 bases and J lost 2 bases.

The chain links TRBV18 to TRBJ2-7, with TRBD1 identical over 7 bases. Germline CDR1 and CDR2: KGHSH and LQKENI. V lost 2 bases to trimming and J lost 7 bases; unmatched junction nucleotides: 5. The CDR3 contains 13 residues. This CDR3 reads CASSPEQGREQYF. CDR3 DNA: TGTGCCAGCTCACCAGAACAGGGGAGAGAGCAGTACTTC.

This chain uses TRBV27 with TRBJ1-5; no firm D call. Germline values: CDR1 MNHEY, CDR2 SMNVEV (reference sequence). The CDR3 is made up of 14 amino acids. V shed 6 bases and J shed 0 bases, with 9 bases lying between them. CDR3 region: CASSPQDSNQPQHF. The CDR3 region has the DNA TGTGCCAGCAGCCCCCAGGATAGCAATCAGCCCCAGCATTTT.

The CDR3 is CASSQDGSGGPREQYF. The CDR3 nucleotides read TGCGCCAGCAGCCAAGACGGTTCGGGAGGGCCTAGGGAGCAGTACTTC. The chain links TRBV4-1 to TRBJ2-7; 8 bases map to TRBD2. Germline CDR1 MGHRA, CDR2 YSYEKL. J lost 7 bases, V lost 0 bases, and 11 bases had no gene match. This CDR3 is 16 amino acids long.

The CDR3 region has the DNA TGTGCCAGCAGCTCATCGCCCAGGACTGTATTTGGGACCCAGTACTTC. Its translation: CASSSSPRTVFGTQYF. The chain couples TRBV7-3 to TRBJ2-5; TRBD2 is a possible D gene (5 bases). CDR1 is SGHTA, CDR2 FQGTGA, per germline. V was clipped by 4 bases and J by 7 bases, with 22 bases between them. CDR3 length: 16 residues.

This clone was counted a single time. The chain has TRBV6-5 and TRBJ1-2; possible D gene TRBD1, 5 bases. CDR1 is MNHEY, CDR2 SVGAGI, per germline. Trimming took 7 bases from V and 5 from J, leaving 11 bases between them. The CDR3 loop spans 12 amino acids. CDR3 protein: CASNGGGYGYTF. As DNA, the CDR3 is TGTGCCAGCAACGGGGGAGGGTATGGCTACACCTTC.

The chain joins TRBV12-5 to TRBJ2-3, with a possible D match to TRBD2 (6 bases). The V end was cut by 3 bases, the J end by 1 base, with 11 bases between. The CDR3 length is 15 residues. Germline CDR1 LGHNT, CDR2 FRNRAP. The CDR3 coding sequence is TGTGCTAGTGGTTTTGGGGGGTGGGGCACAGATACGCAGTATTTT. This gives the protein CASGFGGWGTDTQYF.

The chain carries TRBV13 and TRBJ1-5; perhaps TRBD1 as D (5 bases). Trimming shortened V by 4 bases and J by 5 bases, and 15 bases separated the two germline ends. The CDR3 has 15 residues. The germline V gene encodes CDR1 PRHDT and CDR2 FYEKMQ (reference sequence). The CDR3, as DNA: TGTGCCAGCAGCTACCGGACCGGGGGGGATCAGCCCCAGCATTTT. It codes for CASSYRTGGDQPQHF.

The rearrangement uses TRBV29-1 and TRBJ2-1; D is unresolved. V gave up 0 bases and J gave up 0 bases, with 15 bases separating them. The CDR3 is made up of 17 amino acids. In germline, CDR1 is SQVTM, CDR2 ANQGSEA. The CDR3 sequence: CSVEDYRSYSSYNEQFF. CDR3 bases: TGCAGCGTTGAAGATTATAGGAGCTATAGCTCCTACAATGAGCAGTTCTTC.

This chain connects TRBV5-4 to TRBJ2-3, with TRBD2 matching 13 bases. Germline CDR1 reads SGHNT; CDR2 reads YYREEE (reference sequence). The V segment lost 3 bases and the J segment 3 bases; nucleotides outside the gene matches: 7. This CDR3 spans 17 amino acids. CDR3 residues: CASSSAGLAGVTDTQYF. DNA of the CDR3: TGTGCCAGCAGCTCGGCAGGACTAGCGGGAGTAACAGATACGCAGTATTTT.

V is TRBV27 and J is TRBJ1-1; tentative D call: TRBD1 (5 bases). This CDR3 comprises 13 residues. CDR1 is MNHEY, CDR2 SMNVEV, per germline (reference sequence). The V end lost 5 bases, the J end lost 7 bases, and 14 bases lay between the germline ends. CDR3 coding DNA: TGTGCCAGCAGTCTTACCACGGGACTTGAAGCTTTCTTT. Its protein is CASSLTTGLEAFF.

The chain has TRBV28 and TRBJ2-1; the D is unclear. This CDR3 has 12 residues. Germline V gene sequence: CDR1 MDHEN, CDR2 SYDVKM. The V and J ends lost 3 bases and 10 bases respectively, with 10 bases between them. CDR3 DNA: TGTGCCAGCAGTTTGCCGCGCAAGGAGCAGTTCTTC. Its translation: CASSLPRKEQFF.

The rearrangement joins TRBV25-1 to TRBJ2-1, with D perhaps matching TRBD2 (5 bases). CDR3 length equals 15 residues. CDR1 is MGHDK, CDR2 SYGVNS, per germline. Trimming pared 3 bases from V and 5 bases from J, leaving 14 bases between. CDR3 sequence: CASSDFSTTHNEQFF. DNA for the CDR3: TGTGCCAGCAGTGACTTTTCGACTACCCACAATGAGCAGTTCTTC. The full variable domain, completed using reference TRBV25-1 and TRBJ2-1, is EADIYQTPRYLVIGTGKKITLECSQTMGHDKMYWYQQDPGMELHLIHYSYGVNSTEKGDLSSESTVSRIRTEHFPLTLESARPSHTSQYLCASSDFSTTHNEQFFGPGTRLTVL.

The chain links TRBV5-1 to TRBJ1-6, with 10 bases identical to TRBD1. V was clipped by 4 bases and J by 10 bases; unmatched bases: 8. Germline assignment: CDR1 SGHRS and CDR2 YFSETQ. This CDR3 is 15 amino acids long. CDR3 bases: TGCGCCAGCAGCGCGGGGACAGGGGTTGAATCACCCCTCCACTTT. This gives the protein CASSAGTGVESPLHF.

This chain connects TRBV5-1 to TRBJ1-4; D ambiguous. The V gene's germline CDR1 is SGHRS and CDR2 YFSETQ. Trimming took off 1 base at V and 0 bases at J, with 10 bases between the two ends. The CDR3 consists of 16 residues. CDR3 nucleotides: TGCGCCAGCAGCTTGTCTGGGAGTCCAACTAATGAAAAACTGTTTTTT. It translates to CASSLSGSPTNEKLFF.

This clone is a singleton in its sample. For the CDR3, the DNA is TGTGCCAGCAGCTATCCCCCGGGACTAACGACAGATACGCAGTATTTT. Translation: CASSYPPGLTTDTQYF. The rearrangement uses TRBV5-6 and TRBJ2-3; 7 bases line up with TRBD2. The V gene's germline CDR1 is SGHDT and CDR2 YYEEEE. The V and J ends lost 3 bases and 3 bases, in that order; junction bases with no gene match: 10. The CDR3 is 16 amino acids.

V is TRBV10-1 and J is TRBJ1-2; D is possibly TRBD1 (6 bases). Per germline, CDR1 WNHNN and CDR2 SYGVQD (reference sequence). The CDR3 covers 13 residues. V was pared by 4 bases and J by 0 bases, with 6 bases between. The CDR3 nucleotides are TGCGCCAGCAGTGGGACAGCTAACTATGGCTACACCTTC. This codes for CASSGTANYGYTF.

This sequence joins TRBV21-1 and TRBJ1-5; TRBD1 was called by the table and not checked on the DNA. TRBV21-1 constitutes a pseudogene. The CDR3 contains 15 residues. Written as DNA, the CDR3 is TGTGCCAGCAGCAAAGGGGACAGGGATAATCAGCCCCAGCATTTT. Protein product: CASSKGDRDNQPQHF.

The V call is TRBV7-2, the J call TRBJ2-7, with 9 nucleotides matching TRBD2. The CDR3 is made up of 16 amino acids. CDR1 and CDR2 from the germline V gene are SGHTA and FQGNSA. With 5 bases clipped from V and 4 bases from J, the junction kept 12 bases outside the gene matches. For the CDR3, the DNA is TGTGCCAGCAGCCTTCTAGGCGGGGGGGCCAAGTACGAGCAGTACTTC. Translating gives CASSLLGGGAKYEQYF.

This rearrangement joins TRBV2 to TRBJ2-1, with D unclear. This CDR3 has 15 residues. The germline CDR1 and CDR2 sequences are SNHLY and FYNNEI. Between the trimmed V and J ends, which lost 5 bases and 0 bases, there was a span of 11 bases. The CDR3 is CASSLRKSSYNEQFF. The CDR3 coding sequence is TGTGCCAGCAGTCTACGAAAAAGCTCCTACAATGAGCAGTTCTTC.